This T cell receptor beta chain appears in the sequencing data of a study of identifying expanded T cells in peripheral blood. About this clone itself: The antigen is undetermined.

CDR1 and CDR2 (germline): MGHDK, SYGVNS. The CDR3 length is 12 residues. V gave up 10 bases and J gave up 5 bases; unmatched junction bases: 5. During the collection period, no donor immune events like infections were recorded. Overall study results and limits: Technical replicates showed roughly 1.2 changed clones; two weeks roughly 18; four weeks 19. Across healthy donors, higher total template counts meant significantly greater approximately two-week count variance.

The repertoire was sequenced with immunoSEQ multiplex PCR; TCRdb's copy has only in-frame clones and lacks some. The top ten hold less than 20% of the sample, which has 100,000 or so clones, around 89% seen once. The sample was blood. The chain combines TRBV25-1 with TRBJ2-1; TRBD1 aligns across 7 bases. The clonotype comes from a person aged 18 to 75 in good health. CDR3 region: CATRTGHNEQFF. For the CDR3, the DNA is TGTGCCACGAGGACAGGACACAATGAGCAGTTCTTC.